This TCR beta chain was observed in a study of blood T cells in healthy people across ages. CDR3 length equals 14 residues. Trimming took off 4 bases at V and 3 bases at J, with 11 bases between the two ends. Germline V CDR1 and CDR2: MNHEY, SVGEGT. For the second PCR, which ran for about 6 to 11 cycles, a sample-barcoded 5' primer and a J-beta primer mix were used. Every single cDNA molecule received a tag from a template-switch adaptor with 12 random nucleotides. In TCRdb, the 5' RACE reads were re-called with MiXCR into one record per CDR3 protein. This sample carries approximately 1,700,000 distinct CDR3 sequences, 30% to 40% of them seen once, and the ten largest clones take 23%. This clonotype was detected a few times.

This rearrangement joins TRBV6-2 or TRBV6-3 to TRBJ2-3; possible D gene TRBD2, 6 bases. Sequences were obtained from blood. This clonotype was sampled from a human donor in good health. CDR3 protein: CASSSRRETDTQYF. The CDR3 DNA is TGTGCCAGCAGTTCCCGACGGGAGACAGATACGCAGTATTTT.